This T cell receptor (beta chain) was observed in a study of blood T cells in healthy people across ages. For the second PCR, which ran for about 6 to 11 cycles, a sample-barcoded 5' primer and a J-beta primer mix were used. MiXCR was run by TCRdb on the 5' RACE reads, yielding one entry per CDR3 protein. Of some 1.1 million distinct CDR3 sequences detected, under 40% appear once; the ten largest clones hold 10% to 15%. Sequencing used blood. This clonotype originated in a young man in good health.

This CDR3 reads CASSEMQGTAQPQHF. The CDR3 DNA is TGTGCCAGCAGTGAGATGCAGGGTACGGCTCAGCCCCAGCATTTT. This sequence joins TRBV2 and TRBJ1-5, with TRBD1 as a possible D gene (5 bases). Per the germline V gene, CDR1 is SNHLY and CDR2 is FYNNEI. This CDR3 comprises 15 residues. Trimming pared 3 bases from V and 6 bases from J, leaving 15 bases between. Variable domain in full (rest from reference TRBV2 and TRBJ1-5): EPEVTQTPSHQVTQMGQEVILRCVPISNHLYFYWYRQILGQKVEFLVSFYNNEISEKSEIFDDQFSVERPDGSNFTLKIRSTKLEDSAMYFCASSEMQGTAQPQHFGDGTRLSIL.